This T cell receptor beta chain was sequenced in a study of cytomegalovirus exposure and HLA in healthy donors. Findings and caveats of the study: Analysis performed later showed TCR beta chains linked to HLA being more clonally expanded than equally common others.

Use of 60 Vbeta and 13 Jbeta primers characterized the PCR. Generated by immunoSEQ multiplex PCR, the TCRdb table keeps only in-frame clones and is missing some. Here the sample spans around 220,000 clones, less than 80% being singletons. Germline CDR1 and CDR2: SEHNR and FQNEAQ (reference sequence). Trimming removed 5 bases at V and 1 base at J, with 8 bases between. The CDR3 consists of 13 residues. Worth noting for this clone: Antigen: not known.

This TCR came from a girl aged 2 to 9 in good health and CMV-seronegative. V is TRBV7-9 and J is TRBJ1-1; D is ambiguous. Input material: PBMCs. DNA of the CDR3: TGTGCCAGCAGCCTCCTCGGGAACACTGAAGCTTTCTTT. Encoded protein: CASSLLGNTEAFF.